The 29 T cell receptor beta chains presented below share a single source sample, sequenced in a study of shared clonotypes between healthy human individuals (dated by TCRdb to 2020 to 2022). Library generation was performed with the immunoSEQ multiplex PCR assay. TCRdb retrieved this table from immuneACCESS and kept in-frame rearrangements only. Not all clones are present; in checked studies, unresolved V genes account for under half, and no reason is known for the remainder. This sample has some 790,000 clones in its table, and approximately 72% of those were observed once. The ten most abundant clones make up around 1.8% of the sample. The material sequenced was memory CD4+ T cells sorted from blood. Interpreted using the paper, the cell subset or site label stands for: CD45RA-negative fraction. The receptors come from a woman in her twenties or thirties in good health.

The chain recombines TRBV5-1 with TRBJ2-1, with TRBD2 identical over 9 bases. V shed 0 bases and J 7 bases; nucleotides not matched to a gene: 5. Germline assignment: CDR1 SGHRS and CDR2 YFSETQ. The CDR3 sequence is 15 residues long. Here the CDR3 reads CASSLGSGSGNEQFF. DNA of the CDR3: TGCGCCAGCAGCTTGGGTAGCGGGAGTGGGAATGAGCAGTTCTTC.

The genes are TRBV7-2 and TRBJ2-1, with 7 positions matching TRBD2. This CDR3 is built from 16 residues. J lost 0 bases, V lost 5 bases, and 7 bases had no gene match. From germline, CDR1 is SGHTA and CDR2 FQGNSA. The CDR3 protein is CASSPSGTSSYNEQFF. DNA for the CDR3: TGTGCCAGCAGCCCTAGCGGAACTAGCTCCTACAATGAGCAGTTCTTC.

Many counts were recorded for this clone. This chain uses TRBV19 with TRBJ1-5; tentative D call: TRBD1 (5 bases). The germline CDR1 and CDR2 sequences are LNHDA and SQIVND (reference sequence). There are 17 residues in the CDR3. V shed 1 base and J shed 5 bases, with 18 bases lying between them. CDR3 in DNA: TGTGCCAGTAGTATAGTTTTCGGGGGTTTAGGAGATCAGCCCCAGCATTTT. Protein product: CASSIVFGGLGDQPQHF. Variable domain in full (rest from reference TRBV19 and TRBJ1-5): DGGITQSPKYLFRKEGQNVTLSCEQNLNHDAMYWYRQDPGQGLRLIYYSQIVNDFQKGDIAEGYSVSREKKESFPLTVTSAQKNPTAFYLCASSIVFGGLGDQPQHFGDGTRLSIL.

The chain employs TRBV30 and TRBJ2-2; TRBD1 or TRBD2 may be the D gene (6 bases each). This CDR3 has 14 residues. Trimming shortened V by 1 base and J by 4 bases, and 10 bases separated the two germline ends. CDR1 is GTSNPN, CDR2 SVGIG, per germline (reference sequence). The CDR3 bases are TGTGCCTGGAGTGCTAAGGGGGGCACCGGGGAGCTGTTTTTT. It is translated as CAWSAKGGTGELFF.

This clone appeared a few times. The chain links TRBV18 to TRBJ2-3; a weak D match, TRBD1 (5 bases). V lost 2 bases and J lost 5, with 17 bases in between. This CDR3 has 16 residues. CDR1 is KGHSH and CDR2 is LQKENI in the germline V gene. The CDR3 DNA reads TGTGCCAGCTCACCATCTCGCAGGGTGGTAGGAGATACGCAGTATTTT. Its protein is CASSPSRRVVGDTQYF.

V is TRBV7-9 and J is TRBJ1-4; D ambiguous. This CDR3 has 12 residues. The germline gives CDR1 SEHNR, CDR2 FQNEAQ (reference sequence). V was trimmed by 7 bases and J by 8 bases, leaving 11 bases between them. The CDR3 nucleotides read TGTGCCAGCACCTCGACGGGCGAAAAACTGTTTTTT. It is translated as CASTSTGEKLFF.

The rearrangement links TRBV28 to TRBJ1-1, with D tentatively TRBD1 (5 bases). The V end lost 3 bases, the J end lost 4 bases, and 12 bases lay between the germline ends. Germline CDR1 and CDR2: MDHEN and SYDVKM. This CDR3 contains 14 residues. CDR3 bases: TGTGCCAGCAGTTTGTCGGGGAGGGGCACTGAAGCTTTCTTT. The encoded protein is CASSLSGRGTEAFF.

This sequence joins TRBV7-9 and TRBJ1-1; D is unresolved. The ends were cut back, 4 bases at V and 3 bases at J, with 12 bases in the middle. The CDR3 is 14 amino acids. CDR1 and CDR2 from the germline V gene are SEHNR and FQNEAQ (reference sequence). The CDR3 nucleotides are TGTGCCAGCAGCTCCCTCACATCGTACACTGAAGCTTTCTTT. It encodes CASSSLTSYTEAFF.

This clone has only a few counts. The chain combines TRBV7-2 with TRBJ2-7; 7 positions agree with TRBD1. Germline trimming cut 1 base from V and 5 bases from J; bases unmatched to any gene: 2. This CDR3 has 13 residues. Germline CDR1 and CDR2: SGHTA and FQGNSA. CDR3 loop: CASSLDRGNEQYF. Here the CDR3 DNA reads TGTGCCAGCAGCTTAGACAGGGGAAACGAGCAGTACTTC.

Here the CDR3 DNA reads TGTGCCAGCACAAATGGAAACACCATATATTTT. This translates into CASTNGNTIYF. The chain links TRBV27 to TRBJ1-3; D not resolved. The ends were cut back, 7 bases at V and 3 bases at J, with 4 bases in the middle. CDR1 and CDR2 from the germline V gene are MNHEY and SMNVEV (reference sequence). The CDR3 is 11 amino acids.

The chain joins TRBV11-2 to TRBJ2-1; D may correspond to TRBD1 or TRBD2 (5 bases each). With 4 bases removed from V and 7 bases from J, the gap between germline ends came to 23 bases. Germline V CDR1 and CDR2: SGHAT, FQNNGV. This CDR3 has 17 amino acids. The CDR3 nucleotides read TGTGCCAGCAGCTCGGGGTTAGGCGGTCTCTGGGGGAATGAGCAGTTCTTC. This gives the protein CASSSGLGGLWGNEQFF.

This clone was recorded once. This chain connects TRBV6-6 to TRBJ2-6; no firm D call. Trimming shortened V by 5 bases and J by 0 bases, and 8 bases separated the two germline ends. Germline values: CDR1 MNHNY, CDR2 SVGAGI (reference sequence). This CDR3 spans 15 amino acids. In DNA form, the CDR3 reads TGTGCCAGCAGTGTACGCGACTCTGGGGCCAACGTCCTGACTTTC. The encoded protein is CASSVRDSGANVLTF.

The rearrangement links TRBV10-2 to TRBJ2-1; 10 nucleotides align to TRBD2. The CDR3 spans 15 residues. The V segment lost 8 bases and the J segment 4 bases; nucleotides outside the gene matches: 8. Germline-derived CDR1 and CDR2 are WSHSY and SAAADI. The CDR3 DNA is TGCGCCAGCGCAGTAGGACTAGCGGTTTACAATGAGCAGTTCTTC. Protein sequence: CASAVGLAVYNEQFF.

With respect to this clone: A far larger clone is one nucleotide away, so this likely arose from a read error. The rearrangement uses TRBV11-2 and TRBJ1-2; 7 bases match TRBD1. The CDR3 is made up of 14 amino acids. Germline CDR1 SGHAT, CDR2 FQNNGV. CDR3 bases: TGTGCCAGCAGCTTAGCGACAGGGACCTATGACTACACCTTC. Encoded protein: CASSLATGTYDYTF.

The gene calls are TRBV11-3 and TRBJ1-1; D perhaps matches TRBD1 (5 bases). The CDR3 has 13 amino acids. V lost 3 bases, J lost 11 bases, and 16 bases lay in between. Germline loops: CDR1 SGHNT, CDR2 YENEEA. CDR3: CASSLGDSPAAFF. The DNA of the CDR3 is TGTGCCAGCAGCTTGGGGGACTCGCCGGCCGCTTTCTTT.

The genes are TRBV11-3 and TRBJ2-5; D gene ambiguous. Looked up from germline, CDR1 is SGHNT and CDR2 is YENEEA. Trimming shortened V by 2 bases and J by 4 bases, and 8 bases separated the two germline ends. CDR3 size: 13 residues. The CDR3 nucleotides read TGTGCCAGCAGCTTAACGCCTACAGAGACCCAGTACTTC. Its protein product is CASSLTPTETQYF.

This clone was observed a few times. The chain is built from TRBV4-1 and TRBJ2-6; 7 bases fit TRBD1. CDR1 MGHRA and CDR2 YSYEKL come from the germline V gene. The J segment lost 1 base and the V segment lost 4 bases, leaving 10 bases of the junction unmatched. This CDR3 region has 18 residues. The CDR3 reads CASSRVRTGLSGANVLTF. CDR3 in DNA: TGCGCCAGCAGCCGAGTGAGGACAGGCCTTTCTGGGGCCAACGTCCTGACTTTC.

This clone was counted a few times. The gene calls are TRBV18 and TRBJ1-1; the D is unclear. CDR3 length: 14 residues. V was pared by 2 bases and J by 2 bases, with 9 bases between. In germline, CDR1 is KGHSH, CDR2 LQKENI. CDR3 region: CASSPGRGNTEAFF. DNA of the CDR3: TGTGCCAGCTCACCAGGGCGGGGTAACACTGAAGCTTTCTTT. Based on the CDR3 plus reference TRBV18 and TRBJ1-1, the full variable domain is NAGVMQNPRHLVRRRGQEARLRCSPMKGHSHVYWYRQLPEEGLKFMVYLQKENIIDESGMPKERFSAEFPKEGPSILRIQQVVRGDSAAYFCASSPGRGNTEAFFGQGTRLTVV.

The CDR3 loop reads CASSLGLAGAPTGELFF. The CDR3 region has the DNA TGTGCCAGCAGTTTAGGACTAGCGGGAGCCCCCACCGGGGAGCTGTTTTTT. V is TRBV28 and J is TRBJ2-2; 13 bases are a match to TRBD2. V shed 2 bases and J 4 bases; nucleotides not matched to a gene: 4. This CDR3 is 17 amino acids long. From germline, CDR1 is MDHEN and CDR2 SYDVKM.

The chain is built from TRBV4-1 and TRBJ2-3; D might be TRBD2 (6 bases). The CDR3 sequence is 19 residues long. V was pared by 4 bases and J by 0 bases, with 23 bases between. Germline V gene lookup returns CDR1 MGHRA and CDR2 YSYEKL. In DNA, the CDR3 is TGCGCCAGCAGCCCCCAACGGGCTAGCGTCTTTTCTAGCACAGATACGCAGTATTTT. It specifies CASSPQRASVFSSTDTQYF.

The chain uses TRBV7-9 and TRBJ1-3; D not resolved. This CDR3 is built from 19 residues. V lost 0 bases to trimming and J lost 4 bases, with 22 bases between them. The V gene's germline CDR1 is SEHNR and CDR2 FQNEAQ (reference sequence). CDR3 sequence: CASSLAQTKARRGGNTIYF. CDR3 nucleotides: TGTGCCAGCAGCTTAGCCCAGACGAAGGCAAGGAGAGGGGGAAACACCATATATTTT.

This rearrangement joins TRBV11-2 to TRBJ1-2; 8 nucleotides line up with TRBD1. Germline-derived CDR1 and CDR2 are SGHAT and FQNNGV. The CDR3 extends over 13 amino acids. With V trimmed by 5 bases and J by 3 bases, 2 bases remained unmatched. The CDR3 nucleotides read TGTGCCAGCAGCAAGGGACAGGACTATGGCTACACCTTC. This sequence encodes CASSKGQDYGYTF.

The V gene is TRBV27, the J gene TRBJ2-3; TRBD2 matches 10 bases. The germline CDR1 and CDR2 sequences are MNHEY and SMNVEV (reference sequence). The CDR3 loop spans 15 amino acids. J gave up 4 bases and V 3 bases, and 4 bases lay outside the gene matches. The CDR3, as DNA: TGTGCCAGCAGTTTGGTTCTAGCGGGAGCAGATACGCAGTATTTT. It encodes CASSLVLAGADTQYF.

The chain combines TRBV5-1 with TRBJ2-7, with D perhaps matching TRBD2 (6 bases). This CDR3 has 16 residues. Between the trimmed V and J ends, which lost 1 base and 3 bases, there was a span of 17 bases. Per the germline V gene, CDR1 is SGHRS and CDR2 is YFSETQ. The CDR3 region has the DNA TGCGCCAGCAGCTTGAGTGGGTGGGAGGCCGGCTACGAGCAGTACTTC. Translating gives CASSLSGWEAGYEQYF.

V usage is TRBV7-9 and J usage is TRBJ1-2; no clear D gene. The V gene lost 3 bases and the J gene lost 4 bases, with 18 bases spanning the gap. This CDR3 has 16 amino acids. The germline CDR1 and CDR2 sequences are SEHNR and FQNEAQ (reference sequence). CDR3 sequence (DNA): TGTGCCAGCAGCTTTAGGTGCCATGGAAAGACCTATGGCTACACCTTC. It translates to CASSFRCHGKTYGYTF.

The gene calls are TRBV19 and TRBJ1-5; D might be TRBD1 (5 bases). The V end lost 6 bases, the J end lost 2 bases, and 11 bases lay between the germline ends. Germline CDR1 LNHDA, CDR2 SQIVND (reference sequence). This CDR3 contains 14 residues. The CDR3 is CASSQGVGNQPQHF. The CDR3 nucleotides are TGTGCCAGTAGCCAGGGAGTCGGCAATCAGCCCCAGCATTTT.

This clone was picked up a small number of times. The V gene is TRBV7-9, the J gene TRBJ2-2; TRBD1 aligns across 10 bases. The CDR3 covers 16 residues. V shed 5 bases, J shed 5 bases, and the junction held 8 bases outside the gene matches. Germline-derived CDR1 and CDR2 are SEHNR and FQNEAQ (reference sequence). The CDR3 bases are TGTGCCAGCAGCAAGAAACGGACAGGGGGAACCGGGGAGCTGTTTTTT. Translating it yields CASSKKRTGGTGELFF.

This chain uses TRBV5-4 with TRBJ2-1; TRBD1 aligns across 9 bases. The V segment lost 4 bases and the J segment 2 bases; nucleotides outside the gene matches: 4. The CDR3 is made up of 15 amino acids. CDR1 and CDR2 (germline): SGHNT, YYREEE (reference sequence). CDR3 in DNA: TGTGCCAGCAGCCTCGGGACAGGGCCCTACAATGAGCAGTTCTTC. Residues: CASSLGTGPYNEQFF.

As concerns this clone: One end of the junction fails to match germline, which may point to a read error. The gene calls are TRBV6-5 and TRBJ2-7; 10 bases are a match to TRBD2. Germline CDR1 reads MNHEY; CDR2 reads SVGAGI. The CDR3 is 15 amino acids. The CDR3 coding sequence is TGTGCCATCAGTTACGCCGGGACTAGCGTCTCCGAGCAGTACTTC. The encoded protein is CAISYAGTSVSEQYF.